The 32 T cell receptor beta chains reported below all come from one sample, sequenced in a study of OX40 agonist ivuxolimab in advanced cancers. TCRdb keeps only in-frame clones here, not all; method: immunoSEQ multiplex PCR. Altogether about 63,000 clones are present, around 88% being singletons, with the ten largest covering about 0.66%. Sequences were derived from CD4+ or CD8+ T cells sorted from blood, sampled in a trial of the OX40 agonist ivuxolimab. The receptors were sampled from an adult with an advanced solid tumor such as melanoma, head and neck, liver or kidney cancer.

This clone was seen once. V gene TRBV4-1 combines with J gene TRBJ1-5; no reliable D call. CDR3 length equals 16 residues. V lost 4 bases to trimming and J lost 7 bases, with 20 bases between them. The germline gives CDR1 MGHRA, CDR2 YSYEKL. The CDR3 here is CASSPALAPGRQPQHF. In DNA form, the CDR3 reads TGCGCCAGCAGCCCCGCCCTAGCCCCCGGGCGGCAGCCCCAGCATTTT.

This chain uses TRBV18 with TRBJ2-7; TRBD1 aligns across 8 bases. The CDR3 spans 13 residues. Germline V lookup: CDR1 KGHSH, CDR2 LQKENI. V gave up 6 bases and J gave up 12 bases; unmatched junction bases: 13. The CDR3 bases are TGTGCCAGCTCGCTCCTGGACAGGGAACGCATGTACTTC. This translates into CASSLLDRERMYF.

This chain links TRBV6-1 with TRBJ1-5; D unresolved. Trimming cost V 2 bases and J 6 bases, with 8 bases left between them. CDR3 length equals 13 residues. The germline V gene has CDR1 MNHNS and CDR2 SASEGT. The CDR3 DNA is TGTGCCAGCAGTGAACCCCAAAGTCAGCCCCAGCATTTT. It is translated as CASSEPQSQPQHF.

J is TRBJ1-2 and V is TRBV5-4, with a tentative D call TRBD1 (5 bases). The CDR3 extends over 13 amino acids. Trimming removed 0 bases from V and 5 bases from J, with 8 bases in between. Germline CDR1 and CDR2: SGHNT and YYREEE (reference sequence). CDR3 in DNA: TGTGCCAGCAGCTTGGTACAGGAATATGGCTACACCTTC. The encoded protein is CASSLVQEYGYTF.

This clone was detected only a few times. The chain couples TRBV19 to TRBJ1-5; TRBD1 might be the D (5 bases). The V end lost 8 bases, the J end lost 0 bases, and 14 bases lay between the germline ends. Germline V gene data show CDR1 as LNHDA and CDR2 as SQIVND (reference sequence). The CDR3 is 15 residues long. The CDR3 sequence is CASARGMDSNQPQHF. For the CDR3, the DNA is TGTGCCAGTGCCCGGGGCATGGATAGCAATCAGCCCCAGCATTTT.

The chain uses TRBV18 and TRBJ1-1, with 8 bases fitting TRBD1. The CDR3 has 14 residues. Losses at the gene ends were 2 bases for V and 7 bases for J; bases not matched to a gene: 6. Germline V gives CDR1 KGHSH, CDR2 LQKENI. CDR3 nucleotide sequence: TGTGCCAGCTCACCAGAGGCAGGGGGCATTGAAGCTTTCTTT. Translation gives CASSPEAGGIEAFF.

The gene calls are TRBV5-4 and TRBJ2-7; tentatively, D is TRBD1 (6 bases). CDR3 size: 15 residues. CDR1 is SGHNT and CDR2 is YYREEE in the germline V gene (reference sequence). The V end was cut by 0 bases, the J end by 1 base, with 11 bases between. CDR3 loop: CASSLVQGRSYEQYF. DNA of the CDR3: TGTGCCAGCAGCTTGGTACAGGGTCGGTCCTACGAGCAGTACTTC.

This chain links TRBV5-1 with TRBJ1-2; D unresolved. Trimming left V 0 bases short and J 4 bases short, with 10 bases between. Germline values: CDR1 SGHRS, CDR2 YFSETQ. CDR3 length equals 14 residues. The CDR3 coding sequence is TGCGCCAGCAGCTTGGCGGGGTATAGCTATGGCTACACCTTC. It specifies CASSLAGYSYGYTF.

This CDR3 is CASSPEGGGIDNEQFF. The CDR3 bases are TGTGCCAGCAGCCCCGAGGGTGGGGGGATCGACAATGAGCAGTTCTTC. This rearrangement joins TRBV9 to TRBJ2-1; possible D gene TRBD2, 6 bases. Trimming removed 4 bases at V and 5 bases at J, with 19 bases between. Germline-derived CDR1 and CDR2 are SGDLS and YYNGEE. The CDR3 runs to 16 residues. The whole variable domain, filled in from reference TRBV9 and TRBJ2-1, reads DSGVTQTPKHLITATGQRVTLRCSPRSGDLSVYWYQQSLDQGLQFLIQYYNGEERAKGNILERFSAQQFPDLHSELNLSSLELGDSALYFCASSPEGGGIDNEQFFGPGTRLTVL.

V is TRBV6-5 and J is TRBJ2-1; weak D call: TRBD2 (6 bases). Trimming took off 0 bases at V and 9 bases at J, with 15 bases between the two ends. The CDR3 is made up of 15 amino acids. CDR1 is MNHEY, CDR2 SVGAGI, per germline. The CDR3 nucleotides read TGTGCCAGCAGTTACTCGAACAAGGGGACTGGTGAGCAGTTCTTC. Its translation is CASSYSNKGTGEQFF.

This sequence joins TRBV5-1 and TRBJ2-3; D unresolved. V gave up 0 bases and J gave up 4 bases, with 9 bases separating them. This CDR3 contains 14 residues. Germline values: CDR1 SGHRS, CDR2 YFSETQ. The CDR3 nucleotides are TGCGCCAGCAGCTTGGGAGGATGGGCAGATACGCAGTATTTT. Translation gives CASSLGGWADTQYF.

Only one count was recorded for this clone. The CDR3 nucleotides are TGTGCCAGCTCACCAGGGGGCGAGGGCACAGATACGCAGTATTTT. Translating gives CASSPGGEGTDTQYF. The rearrangement links TRBV18 to TRBJ2-3, with a weak D call TRBD1 (6 bases). This CDR3 is 15 amino acids long. The ends were cut back, 2 bases at V and 1 base at J, with 10 bases in the middle. The germline CDR1 and CDR2 sequences are KGHSH and LQKENI.

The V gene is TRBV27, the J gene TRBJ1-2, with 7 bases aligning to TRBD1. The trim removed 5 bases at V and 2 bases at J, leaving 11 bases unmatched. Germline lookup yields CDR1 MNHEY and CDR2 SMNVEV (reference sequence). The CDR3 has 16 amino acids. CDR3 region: CASSPNRDSLNYGYTF. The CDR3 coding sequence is TGTGCCAGCAGTCCCAACCGGGACAGCTTAAACTATGGCTACACCTTC.

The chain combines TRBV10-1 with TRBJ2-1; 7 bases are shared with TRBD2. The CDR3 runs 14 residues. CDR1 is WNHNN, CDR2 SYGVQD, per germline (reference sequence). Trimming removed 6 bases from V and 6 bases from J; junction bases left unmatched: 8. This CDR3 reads CASRASGPGNEQFF. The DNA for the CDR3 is TGCGCCAGCAGGGCTAGCGGACCCGGCAATGAGCAGTTCTTC.

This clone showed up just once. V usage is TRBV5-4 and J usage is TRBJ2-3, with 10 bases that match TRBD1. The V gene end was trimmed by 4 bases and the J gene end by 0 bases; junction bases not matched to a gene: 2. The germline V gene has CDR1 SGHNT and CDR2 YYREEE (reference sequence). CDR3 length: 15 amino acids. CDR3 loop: CASSPGQGSTDTQYF. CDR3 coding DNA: TGTGCCAGCAGCCCGGGACAGGGGAGCACAGATACGCAGTATTTT. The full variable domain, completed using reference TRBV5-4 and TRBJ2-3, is ETGVTQSPTHLIKTRGQQVTLRCSSQSGHNTVSWYQQALGQGPQFIFQYYREEENGRGNFPPRFSGLQFPNYSSELNVNALELDDSALYLCASSPGQGSTDTQYFGPGTRLTVL.

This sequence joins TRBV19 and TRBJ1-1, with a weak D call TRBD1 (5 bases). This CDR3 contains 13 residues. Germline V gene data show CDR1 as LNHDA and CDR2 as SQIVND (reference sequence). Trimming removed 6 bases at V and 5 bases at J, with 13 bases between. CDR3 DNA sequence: TGTGCCAGTAGGCGTACAGGTGAGACTGAAGCTTTCTTT. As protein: CASRRTGETEAFF.

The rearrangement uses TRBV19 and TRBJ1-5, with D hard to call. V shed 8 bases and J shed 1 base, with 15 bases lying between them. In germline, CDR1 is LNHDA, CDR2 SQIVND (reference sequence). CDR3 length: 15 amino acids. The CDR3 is CASGLNKVSNQPQHF. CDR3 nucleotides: TGTGCCAGTGGGCTGAATAAAGTGAGCAATCAGCCCCAGCATTTT.

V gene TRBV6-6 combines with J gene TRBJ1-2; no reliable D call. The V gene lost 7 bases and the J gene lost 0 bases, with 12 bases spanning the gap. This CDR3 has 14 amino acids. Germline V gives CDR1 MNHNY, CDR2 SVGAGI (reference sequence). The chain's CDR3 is CASNLDSSNYGYTF. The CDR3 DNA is TGTGCCAGCAACCTCGACTCCTCTAACTATGGCTACACCTTC.

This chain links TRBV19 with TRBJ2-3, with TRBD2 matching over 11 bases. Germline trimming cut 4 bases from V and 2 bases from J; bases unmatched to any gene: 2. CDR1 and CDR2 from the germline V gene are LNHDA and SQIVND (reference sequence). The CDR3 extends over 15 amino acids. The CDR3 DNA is TGTGCCAGTAGTAAGACTAGCGGGGTCACAGATACGCAGTATTTT. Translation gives CASSKTSGVTDTQYF.

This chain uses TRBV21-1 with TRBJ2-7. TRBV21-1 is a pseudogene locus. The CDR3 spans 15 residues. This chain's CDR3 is CASSKLGRVGYEQYF. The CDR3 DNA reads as TGTGCCAGCAGCAAGTTGGGACGGGTAGGCTACGAGCAGTACTTC.

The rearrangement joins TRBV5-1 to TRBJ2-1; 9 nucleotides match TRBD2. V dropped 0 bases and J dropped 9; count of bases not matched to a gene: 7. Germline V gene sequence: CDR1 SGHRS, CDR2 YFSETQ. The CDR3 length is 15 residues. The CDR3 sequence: CASSLGVLAGSEQFF. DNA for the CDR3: TGCGCCAGCAGCTTGGGGGTCCTAGCGGGAAGTGAGCAGTTCTTC. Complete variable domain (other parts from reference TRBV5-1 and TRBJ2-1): KAGVTQTPRYLIKTRGQQVTLSCSPISGHRSVSWYQQTPGQGLQFLFEYFSETQRNKGNFPGRFSGRQFSNSRSEMNVSTLELGDSALYLCASSLGVLAGSEQFFGPGTRLTVL.

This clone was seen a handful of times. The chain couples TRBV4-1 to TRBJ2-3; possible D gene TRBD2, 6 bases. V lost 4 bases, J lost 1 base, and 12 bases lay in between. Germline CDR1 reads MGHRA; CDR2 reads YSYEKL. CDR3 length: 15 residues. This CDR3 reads CASSLGEAGTDTQYF. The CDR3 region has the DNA TGCGCCAGCAGCCTGGGGGAGGCCGGCACAGATACGCAGTATTTT.

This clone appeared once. The CDR3 nucleotides read TGCGCCAGCAGCACCAGGGGGCGGGAGGGCGGTGAGACCCAGTACTTC. It yields the protein CASSTRGREGGETQYF. This chain connects TRBV5-1 to TRBJ2-5; D may be TRBD2 (9 bases). This CDR3 is built from 16 residues. Germline V gene lookup returns CDR1 SGHRS and CDR2 YFSETQ. V was pared by 4 bases and J by 5 bases, with 21 bases between.

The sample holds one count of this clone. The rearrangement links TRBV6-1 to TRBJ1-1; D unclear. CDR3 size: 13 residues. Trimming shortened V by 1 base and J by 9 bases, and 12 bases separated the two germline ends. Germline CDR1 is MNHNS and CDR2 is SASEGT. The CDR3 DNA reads TGTGCCAGCAGTGAAGTTGTCCGTACTAAAGCTTTCTTT. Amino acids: CASSEVVRTKAFF.

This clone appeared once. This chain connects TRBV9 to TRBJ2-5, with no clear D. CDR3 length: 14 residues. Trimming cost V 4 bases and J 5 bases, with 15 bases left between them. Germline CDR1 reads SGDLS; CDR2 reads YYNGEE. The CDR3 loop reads CASSPRTRWETQYF. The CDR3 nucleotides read TGTGCCAGCAGCCCCCGTACCCGGTGGGAGACCCAGTACTTC.

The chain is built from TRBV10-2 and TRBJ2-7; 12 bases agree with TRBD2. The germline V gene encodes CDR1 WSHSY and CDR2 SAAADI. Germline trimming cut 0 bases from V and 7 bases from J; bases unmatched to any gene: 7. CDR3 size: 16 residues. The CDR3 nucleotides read TGCGCCAGCAGTGAGTCGGTACTAGCGGGAGGAGGTGAGCAGTACTTC. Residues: CASSESVLAGGGEQYF.

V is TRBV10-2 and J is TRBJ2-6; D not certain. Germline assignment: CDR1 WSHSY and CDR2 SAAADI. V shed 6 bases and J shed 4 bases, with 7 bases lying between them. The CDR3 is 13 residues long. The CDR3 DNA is TGCGCCAGCAGGGGGTTCGGGGCCAACGTCCTGACTTTC. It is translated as CASRGFGANVLTF.

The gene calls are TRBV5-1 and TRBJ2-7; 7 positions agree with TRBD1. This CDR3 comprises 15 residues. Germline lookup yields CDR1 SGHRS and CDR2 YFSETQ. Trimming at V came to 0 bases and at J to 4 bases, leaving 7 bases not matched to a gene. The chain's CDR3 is CASSLEGAARYEQYF. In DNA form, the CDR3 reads TGCGCCAGCAGCTTGGAGGGGGCGGCCCGGTACGAGCAGTACTTC.

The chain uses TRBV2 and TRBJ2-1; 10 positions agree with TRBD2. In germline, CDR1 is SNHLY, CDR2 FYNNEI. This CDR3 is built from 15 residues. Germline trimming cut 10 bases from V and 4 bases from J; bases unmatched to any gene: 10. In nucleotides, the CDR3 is TGTGCCAACGCTCGGACTAGCGGAAAATACAATGAGCAGTTCTTC. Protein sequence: CANARTSGKYNEQFF.

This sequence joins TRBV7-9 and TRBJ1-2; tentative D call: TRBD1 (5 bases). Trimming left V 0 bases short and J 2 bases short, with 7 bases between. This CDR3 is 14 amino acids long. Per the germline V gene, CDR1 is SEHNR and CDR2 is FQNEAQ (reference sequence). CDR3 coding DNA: TGTGCCAGCAGCTTAGCCAGGGCAAACTATGGCTACACCTTC. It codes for CASSLARANYGYTF.

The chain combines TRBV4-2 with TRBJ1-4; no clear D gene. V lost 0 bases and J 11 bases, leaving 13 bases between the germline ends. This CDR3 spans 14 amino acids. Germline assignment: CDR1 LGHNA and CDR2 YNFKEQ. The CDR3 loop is CASSQDQAGDKLFF. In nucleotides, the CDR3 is TGTGCCAGCAGCCAAGATCAAGCGGGAGACAAACTGTTTTTT.

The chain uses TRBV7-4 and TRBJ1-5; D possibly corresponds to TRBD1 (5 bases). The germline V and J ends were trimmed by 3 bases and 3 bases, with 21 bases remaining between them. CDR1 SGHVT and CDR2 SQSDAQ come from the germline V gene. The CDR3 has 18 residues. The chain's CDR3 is CASSFRSRRGNLNQPQHF. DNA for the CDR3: TGTGCCAGCAGCTTTAGGAGTAGACGGGGCAACCTCAATCAGCCCCAGCATTTT.